One sample yielded the 23 T cell receptor beta chains listed below, sequenced in a study of T cells in Graves' hyperthyroidism and ophthalmopathy. Researchers took RNA transcripts and amplified the TCR beta CDR3 regions from them. The TCR CDR3 was amplified in a first-round RT-PCR using the HTBI primer set. MiXCR, run by TCRdb on the multiplex PCR reads, gives a single entry per CDR3 protein. The sample has 340,000 or so distinct CDR3 sequences, roughly 15% seen once. Sequencing input: blood. The receptor source for this set is a man between 25 and 39 years old with Graves' hyperthyroidism.

In its sample, this clonotype was seen a few times. In DNA, the CDR3 is TGTGCCATCAGGGGGACGGGAGAGACCCAGTACTTC. The encoded protein is CAIRGTGETQYF. The genes are TRBV10-3 and TRBJ2-5, with D possibly being TRBD1 or TRBD2 (5 bases each). V lost 6 bases and J 4 bases, leaving 9 bases between the germline ends. Germline V gene lookup returns CDR1 ENHRY and CDR2 SYGVKD. The CDR3 spans 12 residues.

This clonotype was observed many times. The CDR3 bases are TGTGCCAGCCAGGGGTTCGTGAACACTGAAGCTTTCTTT. Its translation is CASQGFVNTEAFF. This chain connects TRBV6-1 to TRBJ1-1; TRBD1 might be the D (6 bases). The CDR3 covers 13 residues. Trimming shortened V by 8 bases and J by 0 bases, and 10 bases separated the two germline ends. CDR1 and CDR2 from the germline V gene are MNHNS and SASEGT.

This clonotype was seen at least ten times. The V call is TRBV6-2 or TRBV6-3, the J call TRBJ2-3; D might be TRBD2 (6 bases). V lost 6 bases and J 5 bases, leaving 18 bases between the germline ends. CDR1 and CDR2 (germline): MNHEY, SVGEGT. This CDR3 comprises 15 residues. In DNA, the CDR3 is TGTGCCAGCAGCCCGCGGGACGGAAGATTAGATACGCAGTATTTT. Amino acid sequence: CASSPRDGRLDTQYF.

This clonotype came up a few times. The rearrangement uses TRBV10-3 and TRBJ2-1, with D possibly matching TRBD2 (6 bases). Trimming took 6 bases from V and 6 from J, leaving 18 bases between them. The CDR3 is made up of 15 amino acids. The germline CDR1 and CDR2 sequences are ENHRY and SYGVKD. The CDR3 sequence: CAIRGDWQNFNEQFF. In DNA form, the CDR3 reads TGTGCCATCAGGGGGGACTGGCAAAACTTCAATGAGCAGTTCTTC.

In this sample, this clonotype turned up once. A read error may account for a junction end that differs from germline. This rearrangement joins TRBV7-2 to TRBJ2-3, with no clear D. Germline assignment: CDR1 SGHTA and CDR2 FQGNSA. This CDR3 contains 12 residues. For the CDR3, the DNA is TGTGCCAGCAGCTTTAGCACAGATACGCATTATTTT. Protein product: CASSFSTDTHYF. Together with reference TRBV7-2 and TRBJ2-3, the CDR3 gives the full variable domain: GAGVSQSPSNKVTEKGKDVELRCDPISGHTALYWYRQSLGQGLEFLIYFQGNSAPDKSGLPSDRFSAERTGGSVSTLTIQRTQQEDSAVYLCASSFSTDTHYFGPGTRLTVL.

This clonotype was observed a handful of times. CDR3 in amino acids: CASSQWAGGKRAGELFF. The CDR3 nucleotides are TGTGCCAGCAGTCAGTGGGCGGGCGGGAAGCGCGCCGGGGAGCTGTTTTTT. The V call is TRBV5-6, the J call TRBJ2-2; D perhaps matches TRBD2 (6 bases). The CDR3 extends over 17 amino acids. The V gene lost 5 bases and the J gene lost 6 bases, with 23 bases spanning the gap. Germline V gene lookup returns CDR1 SGHDT and CDR2 YYEEEE.

Only one count was recorded for this clonotype. An end of the junction differs from the germline gene, which may be a read error. This chain connects TRBV19 to TRBJ2-7; D tentatively fits TRBD1 or TRBD2 (5 bases each). This CDR3 contains 14 residues. The germline V gene has CDR1 LNHDA and CDR2 SQIVND (reference sequence). The CDR3 region has the DNA TGTGCCAGTAGTATAGGGCCGGGGCCCTACGAGCAGTATTTC. Translated, it gives CASSIGPGPYEQYF.

At least ten counts were recorded for this clonotype. V and J are TRBV6-6 and TRBJ1-5; unclear D gene. CDR1 and CDR2 (germline): MNHNY, SVGAGI (reference sequence). V was pared by 0 bases and J by 4 bases, with 4 bases between. This CDR3 has 13 amino acids. The CDR3 DNA reads as TGTGCCAGCAGTTACTCGACAAATCAGCCCCAGCATTTT. It encodes CASSYSTNQPQHF.

This clonotype was picked up many times. CDR3: CASSPPFRGGGELFF. The CDR3, as DNA: TGTGCCAGCAGCCCCCCATTTAGGGGCGGCGGGGAGCTGTTTTTT. The rearrangement uses TRBV7-9 and TRBJ2-2, with a weak D call TRBD1 (5 bases). Looked up from germline, CDR1 is SEHNR and CDR2 is FQNEAQ (reference sequence). The CDR3 spans 15 residues. Trimming removed 5 bases at V and 7 bases at J, with 17 bases between.

This clonotype was counted at least ten times. V usage is TRBV2 and J usage is TRBJ2-1; TRBD2 matches 9 bases. J was trimmed by 0 bases and V by 7 bases; bases with no gene match: 4. Per germline, CDR1 SNHLY and CDR2 FYNNEI. CDR3 length equals 15 residues. Written as DNA, the CDR3 is TGTGCCAGCAAGGCGGGGGGGAGCTCCTACAATGAGCAGTTCTTC. Its translation is CASKAGGSSYNEQFF.

This clonotype was observed at least ten times. The V and J genes are TRBV12-3 or TRBV12-4 and TRBJ2-1; D is perhaps TRBD1 (5 bases). This CDR3 is 14 amino acids long. Trimming left V 5 bases short and J 9 bases short, with 17 bases between. The CDR3 sequence is CASSPTRGRGEQFF. The CDR3, as DNA: TGTGCCAGCAGTCCGACAAGAGGTAGGGGTGAGCAGTTCTTC.

Ten or more counts support this clonotype. This chain links TRBV2 with TRBJ1-4; D remains ambiguous. This CDR3 has 13 amino acids. Trimming pared 10 bases from V and 7 bases from J, leaving 16 bases between. CDR1 is SNHLY, CDR2 FYNNEI, per germline. CDR3 coding DNA: TGTGCCACACAAGGCCCACTGGGTGAAAAACTGTTTTTT. Translating gives CATQGPLGEKLFF.

This clonotype has a handful of counts. The chain employs TRBV20-1 and TRBJ2-4; D is unresolved. V dropped 6 bases and J dropped 7 bases, with 13 bases sitting between them. The germline gives CDR1 DFQATT, CDR2 SNEGSKA (reference sequence). The CDR3 has 12 residues. For the CDR3, the DNA is TGCAGTGCAGCCCCCTTCGGGAACATTCAGTACTTC. Translating it yields CSAAPFGNIQYF.

This chain uses TRBV3-1 with TRBJ1-1; 7 nucleotides align to TRBD1. The germline V gene encodes CDR1 LGHDT and CDR2 YNNKEL (reference sequence). The CDR3 totals 14 residues. After removal of 1 base from V and 7 bases from J, the junction contained 6 bases not matched to a gene. The CDR3 protein is CASSQAWAGGEAFF. CDR3 bases: TGTGCCAGCAGCCAAGCATGGGCAGGGGGTGAAGCTTTCTTT.

This clonotype appeared many times. The chain employs TRBV24-1 and TRBJ2-2; D gene ambiguous. V lost 0 bases and J lost 1, with 11 bases in between. Germline V CDR1 and CDR2: KGHDR, SFDVKD. This CDR3 has 17 residues. CDR3 region: CATSDLPGPKNTGELFF. DNA of the CDR3: TGTGCCACCAGTGATTTGCCTGGACCGAAGAACACCGGGGAGCTGTTTTTT.

Regarding this clonotype: A much bigger clone sits one base away, suggesting this may be a read error. The CDR3 ends on some other residue instead of the conserved phenylalanine or tryptophan, so this is likely a read error. The J gene is TRBJ2-7, the V gene TRBV20-1; D gene unclear. The CDR3 runs to 13 residues. Germline V CDR1 and CDR2: DFQATT, SNEGSKA (reference sequence). With 8 bases removed from V and 1 base from J, the gap between germline ends came to 15 bases. The DNA of the CDR3 is TGCAGTCTCCGGGCAGTCGAGTCCTACGAGCAGTACTAC. Translation: CSLRAVESYEQYY.

The table lists this clonotype with many counts. The chain employs TRBV18 and TRBJ2-1; 10 nucleotides line up with TRBD2. V was pared by 8 bases and J by 8 bases, with 9 bases of the junction left unmatched. Looked up from germline, CDR1 is KGHSH and CDR2 is LQKENI. The CDR3 is 14 amino acids. The CDR3 sequence is CASTLAGGGDEQFF. DNA of the CDR3: TGTGCCAGCACATTAGCGGGAGGAGGGGATGAGCAGTTCTTC. Supplemented by reference TRBV18 and TRBJ2-1, the full variable domain reads NAGVMQNPRHLVRRRGQEARLRCSPMKGHSHVYWYRQLPEEGLKFMVYLQKENIIDESGMPKERFSAEFPKEGPSILRIQQVVRGDSAAYFCASTLAGGGDEQFFGPGTRLTVL.

Judged by abundance, this clonotype is medium-sized. The chain employs TRBV20-1 and TRBJ2-5; no firm D call. From germline, CDR1 is DFQATT and CDR2 SNEGSKA (reference sequence). This CDR3 is built from 12 residues. Trimming removed 6 bases from V and 5 bases from J, with 13 bases in between. This CDR3 reads CSAEVGRETQYF. The DNA of the CDR3 is TGCAGTGCCGAAGTAGGTCGGGAGACCCAGTACTTC.

In this sample, this clonotype turned up many times. V usage is TRBV2 and J usage is TRBJ1-6; a weak D match, TRBD1 (5 bases). The CDR3 consists of 14 residues. Germline CDR1 and CDR2: SNHLY and FYNNEI. With 10 bases removed from V and 4 bases from J, the gap between germline ends came to 14 bases. This chain's CDR3 is CAMLTGDYNSPLHF. CDR3 bases: TGTGCCATGTTAACAGGCGATTATAATTCACCCCTCCACTTT.

This clonotype was recorded many times. V and J are TRBV3-1 and TRBJ2-2; D unclear. The CDR3 is 12 amino acids. V gave up 5 bases and J gave up 8 bases, with 9 bases separating them. Per germline, CDR1 LGHDT and CDR2 YNNKEL (reference sequence). CDR3 protein: CASSSGEGELFF. The CDR3 DNA reads TGTGCCAGCAGCTCGGGTGAGGGGGAGCTGTTTTTT.

This clonotype was observed a few times. V is TRBV6-2 or TRBV6-3 and J is TRBJ2-7; 7 nucleotides line up with TRBD2. This CDR3 is built from 13 residues. The trim removed 11 bases at V and 5 bases at J, leaving 12 bases unmatched. The germline V gene has CDR1 MNHEY and CDR2 SVGEGT. DNA of the CDR3: TGTGCCGCACGAGGCGGGAGTCAGGACGAGCAGTACTTC. It translates to CAARGGSQDEQYF.

This clonotype showed up many times. The CDR3: CASVTVRICSYNEQFF. CDR3 nucleotide sequence: TGTGCCAGCGTAACGGTGCGGATCTGCTCCTACAATGAGCAGTTCTTC. The chain combines TRBV27 with TRBJ2-1, with no clear D. This CDR3 comprises 16 residues. Trimming stripped 8 bases from V and 0 bases from J, with 17 bases between. The germline gives CDR1 MNHEY, CDR2 SMNVEV (reference sequence).

V gene TRBV7-2 combines with J gene TRBJ2-5; 14 positions match TRBD2. The CDR3 is 15 amino acids. J lost 7 bases, V lost 5 bases, and 6 bases had no gene match. Germline V lookup: CDR1 SGHTA, CDR2 FQGNSA. The CDR3 loop reads CASSPGLAGVPTQYF. The CDR3, as DNA: TGTGCCAGCAGCCCGGGACTAGCGGGAGTCCCGACCCAGTACTTC.